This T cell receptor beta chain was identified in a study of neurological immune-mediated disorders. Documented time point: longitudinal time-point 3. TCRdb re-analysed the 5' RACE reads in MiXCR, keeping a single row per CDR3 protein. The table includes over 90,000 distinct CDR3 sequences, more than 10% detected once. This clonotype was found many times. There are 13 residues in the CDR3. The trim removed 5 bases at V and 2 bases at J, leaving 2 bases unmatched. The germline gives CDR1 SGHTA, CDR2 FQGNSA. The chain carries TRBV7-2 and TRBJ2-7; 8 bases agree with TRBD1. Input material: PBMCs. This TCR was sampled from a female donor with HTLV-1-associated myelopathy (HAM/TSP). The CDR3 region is CASSGRGPYEQYF. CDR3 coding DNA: TGTGCCAGCAGCGGCAGGGGGCCCTACGAGCAGTACTTC.